This T cell receptor (beta chain) comes out of a study of blood T cell repertoires in COVID-19. The wider study: COVID-19 samples, acute and convalescent, were from the United States, Italy and Spain. Sources were T cells, B-cell-depleted T cells, or PBMCs; the material itself was cDNA or gDNA.

Per the authors' pipeline: Scientists estimated how many nucleated cells there were by amplifying reference gene primers. TCRdb's table, derived via immunoSEQ multiplex PCR, lists solely in-frame clones and lacks some. Clone size and the V and J calls come from that table; the DNA yielded D and trimming. The sample consists of about 280,000 clones, under 90% of them appearing once. The germline V gene has CDR1 SGDLS and CDR2 YYNGEE. With V trimmed by 4 bases and J by 4 bases, 6 bases remained unmatched. CDR3 length: 15 amino acids. The sample was peripheral blood. This TCR came from a woman aged 45 to 65 who had recovered from COVID-19. The rearrangement uses TRBV9 and TRBJ2-2; 8 bases agree with TRBD2. The CDR3: CASSPRREATGELFF. The CDR3 DNA sequence: TGTGCCAGCAGCCCCCGGCGGGAGGCCACCGGGGAGCTGTTTTTT.